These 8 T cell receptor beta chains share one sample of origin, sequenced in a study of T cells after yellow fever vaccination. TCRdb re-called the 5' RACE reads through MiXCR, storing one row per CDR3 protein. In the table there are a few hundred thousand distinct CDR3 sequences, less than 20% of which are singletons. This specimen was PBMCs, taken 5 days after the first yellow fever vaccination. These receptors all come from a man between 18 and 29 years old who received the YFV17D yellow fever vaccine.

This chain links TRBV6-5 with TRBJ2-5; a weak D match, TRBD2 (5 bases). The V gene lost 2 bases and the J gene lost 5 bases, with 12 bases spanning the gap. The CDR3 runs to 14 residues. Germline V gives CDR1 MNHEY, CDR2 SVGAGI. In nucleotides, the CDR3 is TGTGCCAGCAGTTACGGACGGGGTTATGAGACCCAGTACTTC. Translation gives CASSYGRGYETQYF.

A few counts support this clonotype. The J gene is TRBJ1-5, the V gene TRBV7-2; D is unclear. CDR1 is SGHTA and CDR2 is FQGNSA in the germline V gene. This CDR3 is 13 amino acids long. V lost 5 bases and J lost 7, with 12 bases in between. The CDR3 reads CASSVRMDQPQHF. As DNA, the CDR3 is TGTGCCAGCAGCGTTCGGATGGACCAGCCCCAGCATTTT.

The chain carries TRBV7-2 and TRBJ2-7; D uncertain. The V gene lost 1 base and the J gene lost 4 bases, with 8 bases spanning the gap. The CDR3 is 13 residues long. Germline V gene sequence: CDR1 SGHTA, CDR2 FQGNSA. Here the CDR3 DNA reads TGTGCCAGCAGCTTAGGGCAGAGATACGAGCAGTACGTC. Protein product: CASSLGQRYEQYV.

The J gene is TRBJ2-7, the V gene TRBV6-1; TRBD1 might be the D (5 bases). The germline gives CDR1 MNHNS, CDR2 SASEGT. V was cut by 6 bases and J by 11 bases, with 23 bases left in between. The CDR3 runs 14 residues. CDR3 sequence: CASRAIDQGSKEYF. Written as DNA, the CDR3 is TGTGCCAGCAGGGCGATCGATCAGGGTTCCAAGGAGTACTTC.

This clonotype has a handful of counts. In DNA, the CDR3 is TGCGCCAGCAGCCACCAGGACAGGAGCAATCAGCCCCAGCATTTT. Amino acids: CASSHQDRSNQPQHF. The chain is built from TRBV4-1 and TRBJ1-5, with 7 bases that match TRBD1. The germline V gene encodes CDR1 MGHRA and CDR2 YSYEKL. After removal of 3 bases from V and 1 base from J, the junction contained 3 bases not matched to a gene. CDR3 length: 15 residues.

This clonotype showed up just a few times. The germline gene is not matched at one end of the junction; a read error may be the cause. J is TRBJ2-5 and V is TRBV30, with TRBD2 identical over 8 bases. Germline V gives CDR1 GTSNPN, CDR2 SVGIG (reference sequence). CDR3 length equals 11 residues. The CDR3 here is CAWRVLAREDF. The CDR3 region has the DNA TGTGCCTGGAGAGTACTAGCGCGGGAGGACTTC.

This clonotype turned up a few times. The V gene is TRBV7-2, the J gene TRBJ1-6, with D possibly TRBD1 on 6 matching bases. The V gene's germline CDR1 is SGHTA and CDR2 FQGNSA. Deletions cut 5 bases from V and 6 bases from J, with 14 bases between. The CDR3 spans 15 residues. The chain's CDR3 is CASSPERTANSPLHF. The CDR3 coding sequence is TGTGCCAGCAGCCCCGAAAGGACAGCTAATTCACCCCTCCACTTT.

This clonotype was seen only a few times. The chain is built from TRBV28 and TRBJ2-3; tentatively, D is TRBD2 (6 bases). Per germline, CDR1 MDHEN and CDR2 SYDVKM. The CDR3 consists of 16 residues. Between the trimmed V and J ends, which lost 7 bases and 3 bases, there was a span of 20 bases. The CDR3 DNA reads TGTGCCAGCACCACCTGGAGGGACGAGAAGACAGATACGCAGTATTTT. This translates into CASTTWRDEKTDTQYF.